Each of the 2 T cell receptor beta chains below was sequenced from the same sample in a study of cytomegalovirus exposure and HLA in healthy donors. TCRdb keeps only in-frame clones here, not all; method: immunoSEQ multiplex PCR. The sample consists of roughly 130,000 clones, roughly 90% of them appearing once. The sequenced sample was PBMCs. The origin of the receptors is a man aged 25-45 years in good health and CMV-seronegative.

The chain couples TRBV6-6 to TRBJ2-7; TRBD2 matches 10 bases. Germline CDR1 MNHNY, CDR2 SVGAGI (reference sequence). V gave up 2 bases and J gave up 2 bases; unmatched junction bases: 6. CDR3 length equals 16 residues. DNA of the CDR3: TGTGCCAGCAGTTACGGCCAAGGACTAGCGGCCTACGAGCAGTACTTC. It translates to CASSYGQGLAAYEQYF.

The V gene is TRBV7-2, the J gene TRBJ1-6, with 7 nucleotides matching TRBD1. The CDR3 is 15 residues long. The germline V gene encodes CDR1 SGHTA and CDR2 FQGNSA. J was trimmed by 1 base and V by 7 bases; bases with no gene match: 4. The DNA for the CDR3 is TGTGCCAGCACCAGGGGGTGGTCCTATAATTCACCCCTCCACTTT. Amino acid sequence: CASTRGWSYNSPLHF.